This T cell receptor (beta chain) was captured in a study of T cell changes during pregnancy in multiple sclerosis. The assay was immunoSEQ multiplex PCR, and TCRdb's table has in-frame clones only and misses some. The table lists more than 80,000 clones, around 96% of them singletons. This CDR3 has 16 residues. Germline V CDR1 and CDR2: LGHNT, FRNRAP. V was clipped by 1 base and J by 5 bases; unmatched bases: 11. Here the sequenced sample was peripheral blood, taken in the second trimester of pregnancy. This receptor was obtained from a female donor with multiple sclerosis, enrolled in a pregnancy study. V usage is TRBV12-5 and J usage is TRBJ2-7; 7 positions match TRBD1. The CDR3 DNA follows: TGTGCTAGTGGTTTGGAACCACAGGGGAGATTCCACGAGCAGTACTTC. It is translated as CASGLEPQGRFHEQYF.